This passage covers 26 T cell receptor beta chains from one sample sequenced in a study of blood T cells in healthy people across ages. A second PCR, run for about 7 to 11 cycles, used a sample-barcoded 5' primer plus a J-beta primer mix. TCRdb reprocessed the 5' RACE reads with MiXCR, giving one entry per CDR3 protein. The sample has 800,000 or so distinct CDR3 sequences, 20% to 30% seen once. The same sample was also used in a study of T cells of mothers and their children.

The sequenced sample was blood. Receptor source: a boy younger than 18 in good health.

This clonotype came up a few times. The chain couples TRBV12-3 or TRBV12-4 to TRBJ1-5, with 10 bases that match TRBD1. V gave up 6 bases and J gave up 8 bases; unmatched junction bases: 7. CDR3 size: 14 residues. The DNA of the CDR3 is TGTGCCAGCAGGACAGGGGGCTTTAAAGAGCCCCAGCATTTT. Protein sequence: CASRTGGFKEPQHF.

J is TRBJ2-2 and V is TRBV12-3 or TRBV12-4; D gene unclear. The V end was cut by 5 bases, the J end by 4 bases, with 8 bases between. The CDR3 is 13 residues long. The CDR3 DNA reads TGTGCCAGCAGTAGCACTCGCACCGGGGAGCTGTTTTTT. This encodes CASSSTRTGELFF.

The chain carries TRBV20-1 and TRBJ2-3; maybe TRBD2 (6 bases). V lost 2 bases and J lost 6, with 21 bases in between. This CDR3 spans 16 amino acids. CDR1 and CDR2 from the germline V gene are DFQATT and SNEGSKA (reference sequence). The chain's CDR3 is CSARTASATKVDTQYF. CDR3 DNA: TGCAGTGCTAGAACCGCTAGCGCTACAAAGGTCGATACGCAGTATTTT.

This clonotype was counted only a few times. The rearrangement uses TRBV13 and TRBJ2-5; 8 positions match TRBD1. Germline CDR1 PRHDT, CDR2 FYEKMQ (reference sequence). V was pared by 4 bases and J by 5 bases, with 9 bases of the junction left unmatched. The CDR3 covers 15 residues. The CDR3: CASSSSAGGRETQYF. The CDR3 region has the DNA TGTGCCAGCAGCTCCTCCGCAGGGGGCAGGGAGACCCAGTACTTC.

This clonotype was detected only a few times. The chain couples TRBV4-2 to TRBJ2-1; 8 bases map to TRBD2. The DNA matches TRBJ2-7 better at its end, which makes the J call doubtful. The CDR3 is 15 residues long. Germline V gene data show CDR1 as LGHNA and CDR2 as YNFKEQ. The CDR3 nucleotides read TGTGCCAGCAGCCAGGTCCAGGGACTAGTGTACGAGCAGTACTTC. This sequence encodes CASSQVQGLVYEQYF.

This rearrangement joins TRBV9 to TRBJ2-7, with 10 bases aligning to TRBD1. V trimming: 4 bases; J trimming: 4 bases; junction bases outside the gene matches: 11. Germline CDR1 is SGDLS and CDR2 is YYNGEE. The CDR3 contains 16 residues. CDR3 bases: TGTGCCAGCAGCCCCAGGGGGGACAGGGGAGTTTACGAGCAGTACTTC. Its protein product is CASSPRGDRGVYEQYF.

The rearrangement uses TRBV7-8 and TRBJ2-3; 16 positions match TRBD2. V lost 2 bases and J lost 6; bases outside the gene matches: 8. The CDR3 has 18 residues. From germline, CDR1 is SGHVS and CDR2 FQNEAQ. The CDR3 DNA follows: TGTGCCAGCAGCTTACCCCCGGGACTAGCGGGAGGGCCGGATACGCAGTATTTT. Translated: CASSLPPGLAGGPDTQYF.

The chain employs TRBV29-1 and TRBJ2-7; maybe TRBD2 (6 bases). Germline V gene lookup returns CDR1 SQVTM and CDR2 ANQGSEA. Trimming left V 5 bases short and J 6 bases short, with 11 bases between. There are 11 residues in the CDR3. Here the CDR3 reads CSVTGVGEQYF. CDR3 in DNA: TGCAGCGTTACGGGAGTGGGCGAGCAGTACTTC.

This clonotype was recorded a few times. CDR3 DNA: TGTGCCAGCAGCTTTAGACAGAATCAGCCCCAGCATTTT. It encodes CASSFRQNQPQHF. The chain carries TRBV7-6 and TRBJ1-5; D may be TRBD1 (5 bases). Trimming took 3 bases from V and 4 from J, leaving 7 bases between them. Germline V gives CDR1 SGHVS, CDR2 FNYEAQ. CDR3 length equals 13 residues.

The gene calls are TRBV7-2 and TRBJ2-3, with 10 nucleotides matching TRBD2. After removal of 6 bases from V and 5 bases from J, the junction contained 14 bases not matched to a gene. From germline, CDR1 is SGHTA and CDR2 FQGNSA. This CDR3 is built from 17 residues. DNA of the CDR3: TGTGCCAGCAGGATGGGGCTAGCGGGAGCGTTAGGAGATACGCAGTATTTT. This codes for CASRMGLAGALGDTQYF. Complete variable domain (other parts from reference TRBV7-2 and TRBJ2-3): GAGVSQSPSNKVTEKGKDVELRCDPISGHTALYWYRQSLGQGLEFLIYFQGNSAPDKSGLPSDRFSAERTGGSVSTLTIQRTQQEDSAVYLCASRMGLAGALGDTQYFGPGTRLTVL.

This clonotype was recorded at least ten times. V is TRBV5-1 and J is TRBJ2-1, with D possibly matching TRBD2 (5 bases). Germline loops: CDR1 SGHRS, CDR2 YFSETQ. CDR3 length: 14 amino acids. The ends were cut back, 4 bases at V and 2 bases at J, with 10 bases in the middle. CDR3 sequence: CASSLDYTYNEQFF. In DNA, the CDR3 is TGCGCCAGCAGCCTTGACTATACCTACAATGAGCAGTTCTTC.

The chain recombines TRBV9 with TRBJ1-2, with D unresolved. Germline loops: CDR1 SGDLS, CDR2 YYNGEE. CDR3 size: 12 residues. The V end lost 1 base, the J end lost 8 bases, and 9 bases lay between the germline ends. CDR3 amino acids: CASSVYTAGYTF. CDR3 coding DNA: TGTGCCAGCAGCGTATACACCGCCGGCTACACCTTC.

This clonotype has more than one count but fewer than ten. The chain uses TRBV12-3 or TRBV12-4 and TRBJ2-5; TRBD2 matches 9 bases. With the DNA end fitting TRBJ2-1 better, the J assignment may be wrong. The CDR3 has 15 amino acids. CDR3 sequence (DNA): TGTGCCAGCAGTTTTGTGCTAGCGGGGATAGTTGAGCAGTTCTTC. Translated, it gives CASSFVLAGIVEQFF.

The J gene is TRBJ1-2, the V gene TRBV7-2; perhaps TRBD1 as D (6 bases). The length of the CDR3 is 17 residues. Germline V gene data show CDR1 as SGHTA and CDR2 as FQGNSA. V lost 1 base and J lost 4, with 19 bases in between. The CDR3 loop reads CASSLGSDSRTFYGYTF. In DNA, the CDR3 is TGTGCCAGCAGCTTAGGATCGGACAGCCGAACTTTCTATGGCTACACCTTC.

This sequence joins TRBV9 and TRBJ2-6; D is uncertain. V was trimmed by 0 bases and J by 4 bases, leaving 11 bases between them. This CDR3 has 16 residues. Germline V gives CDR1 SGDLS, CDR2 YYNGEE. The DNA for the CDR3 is TGTGCCAGCAGCGTAGCAGTCCCGAGGGGGGCCAACGTCCTGACTTTC. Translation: CASSVAVPRGANVLTF. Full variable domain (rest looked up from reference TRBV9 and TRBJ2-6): DSGVTQTPKHLITATGQRVTLRCSPRSGDLSVYWYQQSLDQGLQFLIQYYNGEERAKGNILERFSAQQFPDLHSELNLSSLELGDSALYFCASSVAVPRGANVLTFGAGSRLTVL.

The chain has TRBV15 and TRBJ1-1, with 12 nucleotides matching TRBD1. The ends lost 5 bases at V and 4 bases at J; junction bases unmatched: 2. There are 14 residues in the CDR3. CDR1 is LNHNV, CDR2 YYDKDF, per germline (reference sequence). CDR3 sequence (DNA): TGTGCCACCAGCGGGGACAGGGGGCCCACTGAAGCTTTCTTT. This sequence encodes CATSGDRGPTEAFF.

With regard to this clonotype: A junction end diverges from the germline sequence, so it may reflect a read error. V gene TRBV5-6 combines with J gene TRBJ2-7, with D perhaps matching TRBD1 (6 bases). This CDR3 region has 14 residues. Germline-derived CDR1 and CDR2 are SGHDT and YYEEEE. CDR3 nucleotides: TGTACCAGCAGCTGGGGGCCGAGCTCCTACGAGCAGTACTTC. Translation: CTSSWGPSSYEQYF. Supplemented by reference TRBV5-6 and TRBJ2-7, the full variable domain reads DAGVTQSPTHLIKTRGQQVTLRCSPKSGHDTVSWYQQALGQGPQFIFQYYEEEERQRGNFPDRFSGHQFPNYSSELNVNALLLGDSALYLCTSSWGPSSYEQYFGPGTRLTVT.

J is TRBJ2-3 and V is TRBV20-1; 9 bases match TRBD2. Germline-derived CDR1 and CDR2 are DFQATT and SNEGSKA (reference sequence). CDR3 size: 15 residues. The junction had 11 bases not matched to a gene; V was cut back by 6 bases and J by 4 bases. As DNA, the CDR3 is TGCAGTGCACTTAAGACTAGCGGAACCCCAGATACGCAGTATTTT. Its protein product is CSALKTSGTPDTQYF.

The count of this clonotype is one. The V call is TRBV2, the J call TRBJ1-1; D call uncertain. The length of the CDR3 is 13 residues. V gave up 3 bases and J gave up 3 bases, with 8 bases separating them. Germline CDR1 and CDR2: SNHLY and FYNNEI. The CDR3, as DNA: TGTGCCAGCAGTGAGGGCCGATACACTGAAGCTTTCTTT. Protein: CASSEGRYTEAFF.

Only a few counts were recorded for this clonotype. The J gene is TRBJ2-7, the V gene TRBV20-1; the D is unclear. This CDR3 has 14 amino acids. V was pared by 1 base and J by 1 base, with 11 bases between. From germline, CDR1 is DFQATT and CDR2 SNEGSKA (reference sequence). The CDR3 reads CSARGWAQSYEQYF. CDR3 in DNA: TGCAGTGCTAGAGGCTGGGCTCAGTCCTACGAGCAGTACTTC.

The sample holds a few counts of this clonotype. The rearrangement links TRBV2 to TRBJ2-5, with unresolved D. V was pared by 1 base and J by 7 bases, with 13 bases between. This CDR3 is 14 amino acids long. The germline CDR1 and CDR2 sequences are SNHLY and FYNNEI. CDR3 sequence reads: CASSEGSQRGTQYF. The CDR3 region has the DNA TGTGCCAGCAGTGAAGGCAGTCAACGAGGGACCCAGTACTTC.

CDR3 sequence: CASSLSGKAGGYTF. CDR3 DNA sequence: TGTGCCAGCAGCTTATCGGGCAAGGCGGGAGGCTACACCTTC. This chain connects TRBV7-9 to TRBJ1-2, with D uncertain. Looked up from germline, CDR1 is SEHNR and CDR2 is FQNEAQ (reference sequence). The CDR3 has 14 residues. V was pared by 2 bases and J by 8 bases, with 15 bases between.

The CDR3 DNA follows: TGTGCCAGCAGCTTTTCGGGACAGGGGGAGGGTGGCTACACCTTC. It translates to CASSFSGQGEGGYTF. This rearrangement joins TRBV7-2 to TRBJ1-2, with 11 bases aligning to TRBD1. Germline lookup yields CDR1 SGHTA and CDR2 FQGNSA. V lost 3 bases, J lost 7 bases, and 7 bases stayed unmatched. CDR3 length: 15 residues.

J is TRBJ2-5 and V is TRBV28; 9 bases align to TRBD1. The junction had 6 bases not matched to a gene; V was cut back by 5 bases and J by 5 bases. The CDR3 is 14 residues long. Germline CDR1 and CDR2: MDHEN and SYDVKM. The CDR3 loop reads CASSVNRGPETQYF. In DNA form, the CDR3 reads TGTGCCAGCAGTGTAAACAGGGGGCCGGAGACCCAGTACTTC.

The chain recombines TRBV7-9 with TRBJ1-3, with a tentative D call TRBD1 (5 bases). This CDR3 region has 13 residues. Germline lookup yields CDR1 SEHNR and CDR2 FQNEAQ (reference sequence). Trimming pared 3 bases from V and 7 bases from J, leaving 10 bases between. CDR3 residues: CASSFRGDNTIYF. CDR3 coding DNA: TGTGCCAGCAGCTTTAGAGGGGATAACACCATATATTTT.

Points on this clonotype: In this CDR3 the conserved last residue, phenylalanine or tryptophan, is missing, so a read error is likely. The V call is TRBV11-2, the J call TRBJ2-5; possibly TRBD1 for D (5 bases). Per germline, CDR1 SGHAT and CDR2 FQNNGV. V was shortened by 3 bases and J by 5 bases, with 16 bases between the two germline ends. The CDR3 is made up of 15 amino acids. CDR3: CASSFPKGARETQYY. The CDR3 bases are TGTGCCAGCAGCTTCCCGAAAGGGGCTCGGGAGACCCAGTACTAC.